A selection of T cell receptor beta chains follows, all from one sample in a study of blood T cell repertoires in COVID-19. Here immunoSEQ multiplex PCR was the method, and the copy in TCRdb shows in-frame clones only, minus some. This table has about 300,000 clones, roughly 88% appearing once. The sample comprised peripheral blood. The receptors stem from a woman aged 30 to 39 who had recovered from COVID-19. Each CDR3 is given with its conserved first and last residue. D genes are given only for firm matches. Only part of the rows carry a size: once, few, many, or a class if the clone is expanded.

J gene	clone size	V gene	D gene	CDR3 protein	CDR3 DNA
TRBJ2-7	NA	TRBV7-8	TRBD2	CASSPGLAGVPYEQYF	TGTGCCAGCAGCCCAGGACTAGCGGGGGTCCCCTACGAGCAGTACTTC
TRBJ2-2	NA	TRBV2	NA	CASSAGTHTGELFF	TGTGCCAGCAGTGCCGGGACACACACCGGGGAGCTGTTTTTT
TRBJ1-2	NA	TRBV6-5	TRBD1	CASRGGQGPYGYTF	TGTGCCAGCAGAGGGGGACAGGGGCCCTATGGCTACACCTTC
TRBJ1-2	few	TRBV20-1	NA	CSASSGHGYTF	TGCAGTGCTAGTTCAGGGCATGGCTACACCTTC
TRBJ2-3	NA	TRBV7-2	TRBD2	CASSRGGAGTDTQYF	TGTGCCAGCAGCCGCGGGGGGGCCGGAACAGATACGCAGTATTTT
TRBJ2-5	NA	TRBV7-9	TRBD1	CASRSAGTGSQETQYF	TGTGCCAGCAGGTCCGCCGGGACAGGGAGTCAAGAGACCCAGTACTTC
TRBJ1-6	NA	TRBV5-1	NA	CASSSGLRGSPLHF	TGCGCCAGCAGCTCCGGGCTAAGGGGTTCACCCCTCCACTTT
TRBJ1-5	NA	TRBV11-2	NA	CASSLVRGSNQPQHF	TGTGCCAGCAGCTTAGTTCGCGGTAGCAATCAGCCCCAGCATTTT
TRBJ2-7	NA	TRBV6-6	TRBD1	CASSLPRGTGPYEQYF	TGTGCCAGCAGCCTGCCTAGAGGGACAGGACCTTACGAGCAGTACTTC
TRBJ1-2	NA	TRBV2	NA	CASSSQGNYGYTF	TGTGCCAGCAGTAGTCAGGGGAACTATGGCTACACCTTC
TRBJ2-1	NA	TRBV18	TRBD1	CASSSQGVNNEQFF	TGTGCCAGCTCAAGTCAGGGGGTAAACAATGAGCAGTTCTTC
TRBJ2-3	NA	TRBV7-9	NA	CASSSPGHRGDTQYF	TGTGCCAGCAGCTCACCGGGACATCGAGGAGATACGCAGTATTTT
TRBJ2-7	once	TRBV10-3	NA	CAIGESDEQYF	TGTGCCATCGGTGAGAGCGACGAGCAGTACTTC
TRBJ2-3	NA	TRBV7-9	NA	CASSLAFGIVRADTQYF	TGTGCCAGCAGCTTAGCGTTTGGAATAGTCAGGGCAGATACGCAGTATTTT
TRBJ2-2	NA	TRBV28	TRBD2	CASSLPREGELFF	TGTGCCAGCAGTTTGCCGCGGGAGGGGGAGCTGTTTTTT
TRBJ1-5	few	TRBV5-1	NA	CASSVAGNNQPQHF	TGCGCCAGCAGCGTGGCCGGGAACAATCAGCCCCAGCATTTT
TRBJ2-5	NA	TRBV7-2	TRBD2	CASSGGLAGARGETQYF	TGTGCCAGCAGCGGTGGACTAGCGGGGGCCCGGGGAGAGACCCAGTACTTC
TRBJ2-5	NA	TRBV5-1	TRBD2	CASSLLGLVEETQYF	TGCGCCAGCAGCTTGTTGGGACTAGTAGAAGAGACCCAGTACTTC
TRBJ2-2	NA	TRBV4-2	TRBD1	CASSQRPGQGPGELFF	TGTGCCAGCAGCCAGCGTCCCGGACAGGGCCCCGGGGAGCTGTTTTTT
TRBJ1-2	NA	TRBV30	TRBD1	CAWGPWGQETNYGYTF	TGTGCCTGGGGACCCTGGGGACAGGAAACTAACTATGGCTACACCTTC
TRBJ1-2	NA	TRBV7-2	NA	CASSLAAGWGGDGYTF	TGTGCCAGCAGCTTAGCGGCAGGGTGGGGGGGAGATGGCTACACCTTC
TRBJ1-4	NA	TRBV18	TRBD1	CASSPRTGSNEKLFF	TGTGCCAGCTCACCACGGACAGGTTCTAATGAAAAACTGTTTTTT
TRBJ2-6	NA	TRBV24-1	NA	CATSDNLSSGANVLTF	TGTGCCACCAGTGATAATCTTAGCTCTGGGGCCAACGTCCTGACTTTC
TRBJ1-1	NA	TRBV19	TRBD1	CASSKQGAMNTEAFF	TGTGCCAGTAGTAAACAGGGGGCCATGAACACTGAAGCTTTCTTT
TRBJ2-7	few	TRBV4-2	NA	CASSQDQGSSYEQYF	TGTGCCAGCAGCCAAGATCAGGGGAGCTCCTACGAGCAGTACTTC
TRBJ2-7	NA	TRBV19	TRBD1	CASSPGQSSYEQYF	TGTGCCAGTAGCCCGGGACAGAGCTCCTACGAGCAGTACTTC
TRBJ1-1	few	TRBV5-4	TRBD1	CASRATDRGSNTF	TGTGCCAGCAGGGCCACGGACAGGGGCAGTAACACCTTT
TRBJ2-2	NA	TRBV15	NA	CATSRASGELFF	TGTGCCACCAGCAGAGCTTCTGGGGAGCTGTTTTTT
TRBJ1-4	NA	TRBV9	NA	CASSVEGRSQGFNEKLFF	TGTGCCAGCAGCGTAGAAGGGCGGAGTCAGGGCTTCAATGAAAAACTGTTTTTT
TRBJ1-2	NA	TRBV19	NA	CASSTGERGYGYTF	TGTGCCAGTAGTACGGGAGAGAGAGGGTATGGCTACACCTTC
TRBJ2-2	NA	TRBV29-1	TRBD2	CSVESGGVTGELFF	TGCAGCGTTGAGAGCGGGGGCGTTACCGGGGAGCTGTTTTTT
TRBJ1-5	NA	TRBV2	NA	CASSEAGEYQPQHF	TGTGCCAGCAGCGAGGCGGGGGAGTATCAGCCCCAGCATTTT
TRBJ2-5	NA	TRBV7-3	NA	CASSSHGKGETQYF	TGTGCCAGCAGCTCCCATGGGAAGGGGGAGACCCAGTACTTC
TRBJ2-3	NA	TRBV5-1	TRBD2	CASSFGGGAYGDTQYF	TGCGCCAGCAGCTTTGGCGGGGGGGCCTATGGAGATACGCAGTATTTT
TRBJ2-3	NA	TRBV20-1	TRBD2	CSARGNPGLEF	TGCAGTGCTAGAGGTAACCCCGGACTAGAATTT
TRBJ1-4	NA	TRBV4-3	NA	CASSQVLTAPEKLFF	TGCGCCAGCAGCCAAGTATTGACAGCCCCTGAAAAACTGTTTTTT
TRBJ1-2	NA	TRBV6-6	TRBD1	CASSYLQGEDGYTF	TGTGCCAGCAGTTACCTACAGGGGGAGGATGGCTACACCTTC
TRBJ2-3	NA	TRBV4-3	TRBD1	CASSQGTGGSTDTQYF	TGCGCCAGCAGCCAGGGGACAGGGGGTAGCACAGATACGCAGTATTTT
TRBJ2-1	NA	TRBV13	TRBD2	CASSSRTSGGDNEQFF	TGTGCCAGCAGCTCGAGGACTAGCGGGGGGGACAATGAGCAGTTCTTC
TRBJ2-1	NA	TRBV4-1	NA	CASSPRVLGSFYNEQFF	TGCGCCAGCAGCCCACGGGTTTTAGGGAGTTTCTACAATGAGCAGTTCTTC
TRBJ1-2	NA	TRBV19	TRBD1	CASSIDRTGAYGYTF	TGTGCCAGTAGTATAGATCGGACAGGGGCCTATGGCTACACCTTC
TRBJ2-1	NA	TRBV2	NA	CASRQGLLNEQFF	TGTGCCAGCAGGCAGGGTTTGTTGAATGAGCAGTTCTTC
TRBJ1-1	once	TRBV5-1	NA	CASSLSREFGVAEAFF	TGCGCCAGCAGCTTATCCCGGGAATTTGGGGTCGCTGAAGCTTTCTTT
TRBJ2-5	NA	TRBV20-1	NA	CSASVRGETQYF	TGCAGTGCTAGTGTTAGGGGGGAGACCCAGTACTTC
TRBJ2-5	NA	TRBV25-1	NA	CASRGDRETQYF	TGTGCCAGTAGAGGTGATAGAGAGACCCAGTACTTC
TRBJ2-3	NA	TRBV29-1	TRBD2	CSVVGGGGVNTQYF	TGCAGCGTTGTGGGCGGGGGGGGCGTGAATACGCAGTATTTT
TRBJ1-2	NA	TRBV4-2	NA	CASSTSWGGYGYTF	TGTGCCAGCAGCACATCGTGGGGCGGCTATGGCTACACCTTC
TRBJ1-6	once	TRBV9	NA	CASSATGLDSPLHF	TGTGCCAGCAGCGCCACAGGTCTCGATTCACCCCTCCACTTT
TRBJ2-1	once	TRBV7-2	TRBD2	CASSPGGSSYNEQFF	TGTGCCAGCAGCCCGGGGGGAAGCTCCTACAATGAGCAGTTCTTC
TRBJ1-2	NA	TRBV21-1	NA	CASSKGGQDGYTF	TGTGCCAGCAGCAAAGGGGGACAGGATGGCTACACCTTC
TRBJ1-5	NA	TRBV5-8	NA	CASSLTGNQPQHF	TGTGCCAGCAGCCTAACCGGGAATCAGCCCCAGCATTTT
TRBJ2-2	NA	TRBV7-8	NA	CASSLRGSGGANTGELFF	TGTGCCAGCAGCTTACGGGGCTCCGGGGGAGCCAACACCGGGGAGCTGTTTTTT
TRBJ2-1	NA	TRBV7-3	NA	CASSSNFVRRNEQFF	TGTGCCAGCAGCTCCAATTTTGTTCGTCGGAATGAGCAGTTCTTC